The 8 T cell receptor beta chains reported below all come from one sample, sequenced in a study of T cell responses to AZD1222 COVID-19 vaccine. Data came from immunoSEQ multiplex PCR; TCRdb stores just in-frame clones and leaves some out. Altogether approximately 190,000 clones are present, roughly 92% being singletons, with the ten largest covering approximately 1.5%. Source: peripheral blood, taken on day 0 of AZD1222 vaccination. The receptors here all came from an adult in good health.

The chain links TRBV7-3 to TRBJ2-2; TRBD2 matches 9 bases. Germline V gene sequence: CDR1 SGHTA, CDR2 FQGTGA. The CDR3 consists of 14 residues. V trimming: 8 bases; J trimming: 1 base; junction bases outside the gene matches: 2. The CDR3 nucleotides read TGTGCCAGCGGAGCGGGGGGGAACACCGGGGAGCTGTTTTTT. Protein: CASGAGGNTGELFF.

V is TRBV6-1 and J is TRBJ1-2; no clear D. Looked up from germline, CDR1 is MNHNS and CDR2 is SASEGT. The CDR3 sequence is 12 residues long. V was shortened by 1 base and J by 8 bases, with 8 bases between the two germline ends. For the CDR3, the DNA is TGTGCCAGCAGTGAAGGGGTAAGGGGCTACACCTTC. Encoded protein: CASSEGVRGYTF.

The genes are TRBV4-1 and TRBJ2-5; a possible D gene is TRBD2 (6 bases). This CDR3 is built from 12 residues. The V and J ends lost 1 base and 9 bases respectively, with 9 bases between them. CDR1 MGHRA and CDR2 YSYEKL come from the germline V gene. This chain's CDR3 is CASSQGGGAQYF. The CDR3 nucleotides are TGCGCCAGCAGCCAAGGGGGCGGGGCCCAGTACTTC.

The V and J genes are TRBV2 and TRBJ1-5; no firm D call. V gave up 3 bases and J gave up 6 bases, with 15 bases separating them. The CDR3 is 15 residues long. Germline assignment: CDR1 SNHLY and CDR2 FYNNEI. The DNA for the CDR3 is TGTGCCAGCAGTGAGGGCCCCCACCCCAGTCAGCCCCAGCATTTT. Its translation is CASSEGPHPSQPQHF.

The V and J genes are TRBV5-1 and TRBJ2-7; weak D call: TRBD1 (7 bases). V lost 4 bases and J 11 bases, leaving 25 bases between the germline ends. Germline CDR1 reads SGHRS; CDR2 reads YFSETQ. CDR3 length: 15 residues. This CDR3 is CASSAGDSPSSGEYF. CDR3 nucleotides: TGCGCCAGCAGCGCCGGGGACAGCCCGTCGTCGGGAGAGTACTTC.

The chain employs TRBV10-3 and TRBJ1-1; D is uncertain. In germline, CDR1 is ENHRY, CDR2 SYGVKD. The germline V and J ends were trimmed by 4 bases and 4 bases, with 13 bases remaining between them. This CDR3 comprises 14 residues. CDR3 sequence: CAISGADRSTEAFF. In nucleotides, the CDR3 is TGTGCCATCAGTGGGGCAGATCGGAGCACTGAAGCTTTCTTT.

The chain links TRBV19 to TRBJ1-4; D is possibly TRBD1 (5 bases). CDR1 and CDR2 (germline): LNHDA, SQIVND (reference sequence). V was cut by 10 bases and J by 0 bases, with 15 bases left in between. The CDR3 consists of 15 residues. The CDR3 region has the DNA TGTGCCACCGGAGAGGGGCCATCAACTAATGAAAAACTGTTTTTT. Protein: CATGEGPSTNEKLFF. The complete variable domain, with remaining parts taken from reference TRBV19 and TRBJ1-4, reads DGGITQSPKYLFRKEGQNVTLSCEQNLNHDAMYWYRQDPGQGLRLIYYSQIVNDFQKGDIAEGYSVSREKKESFPLTVTSAQKNPTAFYLCATGEGPSTNEKLFFGSGTQLSVL.

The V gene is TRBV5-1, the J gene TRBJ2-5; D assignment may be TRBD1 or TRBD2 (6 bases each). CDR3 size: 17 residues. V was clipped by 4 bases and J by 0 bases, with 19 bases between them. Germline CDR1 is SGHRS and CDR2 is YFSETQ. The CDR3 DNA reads TGCGCCAGCAGCAGGGGGGCAGCGCAACCGTACCAAGAGACCCAGTACTTC. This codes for CASSRGAAQPYQETQYF.